These 28 T cell receptor beta chains were sequenced from one sample in a study of cytomegalovirus exposure and HLA in healthy donors. The study ran its PCR with 60 Vbeta and 13 Jbeta primers. TCRdb's copy holds only in-frame clones and misses some; the assay was immunoSEQ multiplex PCR. The data contain 150,000 to 200,000 clones, 81% of them singletons. Sequenced input: PBMCs. The receptors here all came from a man in his forties or fifties in good health and CMV-seropositive.

The chain couples TRBV19 to TRBJ2-7, with D tentatively TRBD1 (7 bases). Trimming removed 8 bases at V and 0 bases at J, with 11 bases between. The CDR3 runs 13 residues. Germline CDR1 LNHDA, CDR2 SQIVND (reference sequence). CDR3 DNA sequence: TGTGCCAGTGCGGGACAGCACTCCTACGAGCAGTACTTC. Protein sequence: CASAGQHSYEQYF.

The rearrangement uses TRBV5-6 and TRBJ2-5, with D perhaps matching TRBD1 (6 bases). Between the trimmed V and J ends, which lost 4 bases and 1 base, there was a span of 14 bases. CDR3 length: 15 residues. CDR1 is SGHDT, CDR2 YYEEEE, per germline. CDR3 region: CASSPRGLIQETQYF. In nucleotides, the CDR3 is TGTGCCAGCAGCCCGAGGGGGTTAATCCAAGAGACCCAGTACTTC.

This clone was seen a few times. This chain links TRBV2 with TRBJ2-1; a weak D match, TRBD2 (6 bases). Trimming cost V 9 bases and J 6 bases, with 15 bases left between them. The germline CDR1 and CDR2 sequences are SNHLY and FYNNEI. The CDR3 extends over 13 amino acids. CDR3 in amino acids: CASLPSLANEQFF. Written as DNA, the CDR3 is TGTGCCAGTCTCCCCTCACTAGCCAATGAGCAGTTCTTC.

This chain links TRBV28 with TRBJ1-2; 9 bases fit TRBD1. With 5 bases clipped from V and 8 bases from J, the junction kept 9 bases outside the gene matches. The germline CDR1 and CDR2 sequences are MDHEN and SYDVKM. The CDR3 totals 14 residues. The CDR3: CASSLQPQGAGYTF. The CDR3 nucleotides are TGTGCCAGCAGTCTCCAACCACAGGGGGCAGGCTACACCTTC.

The V and J genes are TRBV5-6 and TRBJ1-5; 9 bases are a match to TRBD1. Germline CDR1 reads SGHDT; CDR2 reads YYEEEE. V was clipped by 1 base and J by 5 bases; unmatched bases: 1. The CDR3 sequence is 14 residues long. Here the CDR3 DNA reads TGTGCCAGCAGCTTGTGGGACAGGGATCAGCCCCAGCATTTT. This encodes CASSLWDRDQPQHF.

The rearrangement joins TRBV29-1 to TRBJ1-1; 12 nucleotides agree with TRBD1. The germline gives CDR1 SQVTM, CDR2 ANQGSEA. Trimming removed 5 bases from V and 5 bases from J; junction bases left unmatched: 18. This CDR3 has 18 residues. The CDR3 nucleotides read TGCAGCGTTCCCAGGGATGGGGACAGGGGGCCGGTCGGGACTGAAGCTTTCTTT. Translating gives CSVPRDGDRGPVGTEAFF. Looking up the rest from reference TRBV29-1 and TRBJ1-1 gives the full variable domain: SAVISQKPSRDICQRGTSLTIQCQVDSQVTMMFWYRQQPGQSLTLIATANQGSEATYESGFVIDKFPISRPNLTFSTLTVSNMSPEDSSIYLCSVPRDGDRGPVGTEAFFGQGTRLTVV.

The genes are TRBV10-3 and TRBJ1-2; D call uncertain. The CDR3 is 14 residues long. The germline V gene has CDR1 ENHRY and CDR2 SYGVKD. V lost 5 bases, J lost 0 bases, and 10 bases lay in between. The CDR3 reads CAISYSSTNYGYTF. The CDR3 coding sequence is TGTGCCATCAGTTACAGCTCTACTAACTATGGCTACACCTTC.

J is TRBJ2-1 and V is TRBV4-3; TRBD2 matches 9 bases. J lost 0 bases, V lost 3 bases, and 6 bases had no gene match. Germline loops: CDR1 LGHNA, CDR2 YSLEER. The CDR3 has 17 residues. The CDR3 protein is CASSQGGLAASYNEQFF. For the CDR3, the DNA is TGCGCCAGCAGCCAGGGGGGACTAGCAGCCTCCTACAATGAGCAGTTCTTC.

This sequence joins TRBV28 and TRBJ2-3, with a possible D match to TRBD1 (5 bases). The CDR3 covers 12 residues. Trimming stripped 6 bases from V and 1 base from J, with 5 bases between. Germline CDR1 and CDR2: MDHEN and SYDVKM. The DNA for the CDR3 is TGTGCCAGCAGACAGGGCACAGATACGCAGTATTTT. Translated: CASRQGTDTQYF.

This chain joins TRBV29-1 and TRBJ2-3, with D tentatively TRBD2 (5 bases). This CDR3 comprises 11 residues. The germline gives CDR1 SQVTM, CDR2 ANQGSEA. Trimming cost V 6 bases and J 10 bases, with 14 bases left between them. Here the CDR3 reads CSVETTFPQYF. The CDR3, as DNA: TGCAGCGTCGAGACTACTTTCCCGCAGTATTTT.

The CDR3 here is CASSFRVSYEQYF. DNA for the CDR3: TGTGCCAGCAGCTTCAGGGTTTCCTACGAGCAGTACTTC. This chain connects TRBV5-6 to TRBJ2-7, with D possibly being TRBD1 (5 bases). In germline, CDR1 is SGHDT, CDR2 YYEEEE. The CDR3 is 13 residues long. V lost 2 bases and J 1 base, leaving 7 bases between the germline ends.

The V and J genes are TRBV18 and TRBJ2-2; possible D gene TRBD1, 5 bases. Germline V CDR1 and CDR2: KGHSH, LQKENI. The CDR3 runs 19 residues. Trimming pared 2 bases from V and 0 bases from J, leaving 19 bases between. The CDR3 bases are TGTGCCAGCTCACCATCGACAGTTAATCACCAGACGAACACCGGGGAGCTGTTTTTT. As protein: CASSPSTVNHQTNTGELFF.

The chain recombines TRBV19 with TRBJ2-7; a weak D match, TRBD1 (6 bases). Trimming left V 3 bases short and J 4 bases short, with 13 bases between. The germline V gene encodes CDR1 LNHDA and CDR2 SQIVND (reference sequence). CDR3 length equals 14 residues. The CDR3 here is CASSIQGQMYEQYF. The CDR3 DNA is TGTGCCAGTAGTATTCAGGGGCAAATGTACGAGCAGTACTTC.

A few counts support this clone. V usage is TRBV28 and J usage is TRBJ1-4; D remains ambiguous. From germline, CDR1 is MDHEN and CDR2 SYDVKM. V gave up 6 bases and J gave up 6 bases, with 11 bases separating them. CDR3 length: 13 amino acids. This CDR3 reads CASSHGNYEKLFF. The CDR3, as DNA: TGTGCCAGCAGCCACGGGAACTATGAAAAACTGTTTTTT.

The chain recombines TRBV10-1 with TRBJ2-2; D may be TRBD2 (6 bases). CDR1 and CDR2 (germline): WNHNN, SYGVQD (reference sequence). V lost 6 bases and J lost 3, with 11 bases in between. The CDR3 spans 14 residues. The CDR3, as DNA: TGCGCCAGCAGACGGGACTCGTACACCGGGGAGCTGTTTTTT. Its translation is CASRRDSYTGELFF.

The CDR3 coding sequence is TGTGCCAGCAGCCGAGGGACTAGCGTAAAAGAGACCCAGTACTTC. Its protein is CASSRGTSVKETQYF. The V gene is TRBV14, the J gene TRBJ2-5; 10 bases are a match to TRBD2. CDR1 and CDR2 (germline): SGHDN, FVKESK. Losses at the gene ends were 4 bases for V and 3 bases for J; bases not matched to a gene: 5. The CDR3 totals 15 residues.

This chain connects TRBV14 to TRBJ2-2; possible D gene TRBD1, 5 bases. Trimming removed 1 base at V and 2 bases at J, with 8 bases between. Germline assignment: CDR1 SGHDN and CDR2 FVKESK. This CDR3 comprises 15 residues. The CDR3 sequence: CASSQGQFNTGELFF. CDR3 nucleotides: TGTGCCAGCAGCCAAGGACAGTTTAACACCGGGGAGCTGTTTTTT.

CDR3 region: CASSPAVADTQYF. CDR3 in DNA: TGTGCCAGCTCACCTGCGGTAGCAGATACGCAGTATTTT. V usage is TRBV18 and J usage is TRBJ2-3, with D unresolved. The germline V gene encodes CDR1 KGHSH and CDR2 LQKENI. The CDR3 spans 13 residues. Deletions cut 3 bases from V and 4 bases from J, with 8 bases between.

Regarding this clone: Other DNA sequences from this sample encode an identical CDR3 as well. The chain joins TRBV5-1 to TRBJ1-4; the D gene is possibly TRBD1 (6 bases). The germline CDR1 and CDR2 sequences are SGHRS and YFSETQ. The V gene lost 4 bases and the J gene lost 3 bases, with 10 bases spanning the gap. The CDR3 runs to 14 residues. Here the CDR3 reads CASSRGAANEKLFF. The CDR3 region has the DNA TGCGCCAGCAGCCGGGGGGCGGCTAATGAAAAACTGTTTTTT.

The CDR3 DNA is TGTGCCAGCAGCTTGGGACAGATAGTAGATGCCTACGAGCAGTACTTC. It codes for CASSLGQIVDAYEQYF. The chain couples TRBV5-5 to TRBJ2-7; TRBD1 is a possible D gene (5 bases). Trimming shortened V by 0 bases and J by 2 bases, and 15 bases separated the two germline ends. The length of the CDR3 is 16 residues. Germline CDR1 reads SGHKS; CDR2 reads YYEKEE (reference sequence).

This sequence joins TRBV30 and TRBJ1-1; D is undetermined. The CDR3 is 14 residues long. Trimming cost V 0 bases and J 1 base, with 9 bases left between them. The germline CDR1 and CDR2 sequences are GTSNPN and SVGIG (reference sequence). CDR3 nucleotides: TGTGCCTGGAGTGTTGAACTACAGAACACTGAAGCTTTCTTT. It codes for CAWSVELQNTEAFF.

The chain has TRBV28 and TRBJ2-7; no clear D. The CDR3 runs 15 residues. Germline CDR1 MDHEN, CDR2 SYDVKM. V was pared by 5 bases and J by 4 bases, with 18 bases between. The DNA of the CDR3 is TGTGCCAGCAGTCAGTACTCCTGGAACAGATACGAGCAGTACTTC. It is translated as CASSQYSWNRYEQYF.

V usage is TRBV4-1 and J usage is TRBJ1-5, with D possibly matching TRBD1 (5 bases). The germline V gene encodes CDR1 MGHRA and CDR2 YSYEKL. There are 17 residues in the CDR3. The V and J ends lost 4 bases and 0 bases respectively, with 16 bases between them. CDR3 amino acids: CASSPLWGGISNQPQHF. The CDR3 DNA is TGCGCCAGCAGCCCCTTATGGGGGGGGATTAGCAATCAGCCCCAGCATTTT.

J is TRBJ1-1 and V is TRBV7-8; tentatively, D is TRBD1 (5 bases). The V end lost 7 bases, the J end lost 1 base, and 19 bases lay between the germline ends. The germline gives CDR1 SGHVS, CDR2 FQNEAQ. The CDR3 totals 16 residues. CDR3 nucleotide sequence: TGTGCCAGCACCCCATTAGTTGGGGCTACGAACACTGAAGCTTTCTTT. It translates to CASTPLVGATNTEAFF.

This clone was seen a single time. CDR3 sequence (DNA): TGTGCCAGCTCCGAGGAGCAGGACAGGGCTCTCACAGATACGCAGTATTTT. It encodes CASSEEQDRALTDTQYF. The chain links TRBV18 to TRBJ2-3, with 8 bases matching TRBD1. J gave up 2 bases and V 6 bases, and 13 bases lay outside the gene matches. The CDR3 sequence is 17 residues long. Germline V gene lookup returns CDR1 KGHSH and CDR2 LQKENI.

The rearrangement links TRBV5-1 to TRBJ2-7; 9 bases are shared with TRBD2. The CDR3 runs to 18 residues. CDR1 SGHRS and CDR2 YFSETQ come from the germline V gene. V lost 3 bases and J lost 2; bases outside the gene matches: 15. Written as DNA, the CDR3 is TGCGCCAGCAGCTACGGGGCGTCCCTAGCGGGGCGCACCTACGAGCAGTACTTC. Its protein is CASSYGASLAGRTYEQYF.

This chain uses TRBV7-3 with TRBJ2-1, with 12 bases matching TRBD2. Germline V gene sequence: CDR1 SGHTA, CDR2 FQGTGA. Trimming cost V 1 base and J 7 bases; bases outside gene matches: 14. The CDR3 spans 19 residues. As DNA, the CDR3 is TGTGCCAGCAGCTTAAGCCCAGCAGCTGGACTAGCGGGGATGAATGAGCAGTTCTTC. Its translation is CASSLSPAAGLAGMNEQFF.

This clone was detected only once. The chain couples TRBV7-3 to TRBJ1-1; TRBD1 might be the D (5 bases). Germline lookup yields CDR1 SGHTA and CDR2 FQGTGA. This CDR3 spans 14 amino acids. The V end was cut by 5 bases, the J end by 4 bases, with 14 bases between. The CDR3 spells CASSPQGGSTEAFF. CDR3 nucleotide sequence: TGTGCCAGCAGCCCGCAGGGTGGTAGCACTGAAGCTTTCTTT. Using reference TRBV7-3 and TRBJ1-1 for the parts outside the CDR3, the full variable domain is GAGVSQTPSNKVTEKGKYVELRCDPISGHTALYWYRQSLGQGPEFLIYFQGTGAADDSGLPNDRFFAVRPEGSVSTLKIQRTERGDSAVYLCASSPQGGSTEAFFGQGTRLTVV.